This T cell receptor (beta chain) was identified in a study of blood T cell repertoires in COVID-19. Authors' processing steps: Estimated nucleated cell counts came from reference gene primer amplification. Repertoires were generated with immunoSEQ multiplex PCR, while TCRdb's copy carries only in-frame clones and drops some. D and trimming come from the DNA, and the V and J calls and clone size come from that table. The table shows roughly 130,000 clones, with around four fifths occurring only once. The TCR originated in a man in his fifties or sixties with active or convalescent COVID-19. Material for sequencing was peripheral blood.

Here the CDR3 DNA reads TGTGCCAGCAGTTACCACAGGGGAAGGAGAGGGGCCAACGTCCTGACTTTC. Translating gives CASSYHRGRRGANVLTF. V usage is TRBV6-2 or TRBV6-3 and J usage is TRBJ2-6, with 7 bases that match TRBD1. The trim removed 2 bases at V and 4 bases at J, leaving 8 bases unmatched. CDR1 and CDR2 from the germline V gene are MNHEY and SVGEGT. The CDR3 contains 17 residues.